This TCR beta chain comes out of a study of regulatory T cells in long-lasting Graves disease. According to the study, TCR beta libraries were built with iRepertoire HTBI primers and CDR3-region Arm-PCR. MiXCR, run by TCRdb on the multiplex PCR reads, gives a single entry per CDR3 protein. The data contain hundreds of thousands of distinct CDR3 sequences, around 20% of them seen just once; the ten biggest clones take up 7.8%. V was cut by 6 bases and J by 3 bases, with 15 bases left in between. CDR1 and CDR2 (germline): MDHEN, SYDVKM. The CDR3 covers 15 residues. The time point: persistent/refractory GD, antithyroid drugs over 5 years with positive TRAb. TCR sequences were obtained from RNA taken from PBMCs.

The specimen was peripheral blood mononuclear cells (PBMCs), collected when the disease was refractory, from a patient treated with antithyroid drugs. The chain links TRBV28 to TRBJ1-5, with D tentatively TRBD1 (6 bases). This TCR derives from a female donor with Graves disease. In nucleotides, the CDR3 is TGTGCCAGCAGACCAATGACAGGACTCAATCAGCCCCAGCATTTT. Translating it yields CASRPMTGLNQPQHF.